A selection of T cell receptor beta chains follows, all from one sample in a study of T cells in Graves' hyperthyroidism and ophthalmopathy. TCRdb reanalysed the multiplex PCR reads using MiXCR and keeps one entry per CDR3 protein. The table records 600,000 to 650,000 distinct CDR3 sequences, around 15% of them present only once. Sequenced input: blood. The receptor set was obtained from a woman aged 25 to 39 with Graves' hyperthyroidism. The CDR3 runs from the conserved cysteine through the conserved F or W.

j_gene: TRBJ2-7
v_gene: TRBV3-2
CDR3aa: CASRPQGLEQYF

j_gene: TRBJ2-2
v_gene: TRBV6-1
CDR3aa: CASSEQGVGTGELFF

j_gene: TRBJ1-5
v_gene: TRBV12-3/TRBV12-4
CDR3aa: CASSPDNSNQPQHF

j_gene: TRBJ2-5
v_gene: TRBV28
CDR3aa: CASSLLEGLREETQYF

j_gene: TRBJ1-1
v_gene: TRBV28
CDR3aa: CASSLLGRAFF

j_gene: TRBJ1-6
v_gene: TRBV5-1
CDR3aa: CASSLYTGRNSPLHF

j_gene: TRBJ1-1
v_gene: TRBV5-6
CDR3aa: CASSLGRGAEAFF

j_gene: TRBJ1-1
v_gene: TRBV12-3/TRBV12-4
CDR3aa: CASSPTTGIGTEAFF

j_gene: TRBJ1-2
v_gene: TRBV29-1
CDR3aa: CSVGQPSTNYGYTF

j_gene: TRBJ2-2
v_gene: TRBV30
CDR3aa: CAWRQTGELFF

j_gene: TRBJ2-3
v_gene: TRBV10-2
CDR3aa: CASSESGVTDTQYF

j_gene: TRBJ1-2
v_gene: TRBV19
CDR3aa: CASSLQGHYGYTF

j_gene: TRBJ2-3
v_gene: TRBV27
CDR3aa: CASSFTSADTQYF

j_gene: TRBJ1-5
v_gene: TRBV7-9
CDR3aa: CASSLVSQPQHF

j_gene: TRBJ2-2
v_gene: TRBV6-1
CDR3aa: CASSVQRITGELFF

j_gene: TRBJ2-1
v_gene: TRBV11-3
CDR3aa: CASSLDSGQVYNEQFF

j_gene: TRBJ1-5
v_gene: TRBV18
CDR3aa: CASSPGTGPSQPQHF

j_gene: TRBJ2-1
v_gene: TRBV12-3/TRBV12-4
CDR3aa: CASSWDRADEQFF

j_gene: TRBJ2-7
v_gene: TRBV7-9
CDR3aa: CASSLSIRNEQYF

j_gene: TRBJ1-2
v_gene: TRBV15
CDR3aa: CATTQQGAGGYTF

j_gene: TRBJ2-3
v_gene: TRBV2
CDR3aa: CASTVGGSTDTQYF

j_gene: TRBJ2-7
v_gene: TRBV4-2
CDR3aa: CASSQVIGTEQYF

j_gene: TRBJ2-7
v_gene: TRBV4-1
CDR3aa: CASSQAGTGSYEQYF

j_gene: TRBJ2-2
v_gene: TRBV29-1
CDR3aa: CSVRGQTGELFF

j_gene: TRBJ1-1
v_gene: TRBV5-1
CDR3aa: CASSLGASTEAFF

j_gene: TRBJ2-1
v_gene: TRBV9
CDR3aa: CASSPSSGTSGTSGEQFF

j_gene: TRBJ1-1
v_gene: TRBV28
CDR3aa: CASPGQGEGTEAFF

j_gene: TRBJ2-7
v_gene: TRBV7-2
CDR3aa: CASNSDRGRTYEQYF

j_gene: TRBJ1-1
v_gene: TRBV25-1
CDR3aa: CASRSTGATEAFF

j_gene: TRBJ2-1
v_gene: TRBV20-1
CDR3aa: CSARRISGERYNEQFF

j_gene: TRBJ1-1
v_gene: TRBV4-3
CDR3aa: CASSQGEGNTEAFF

j_gene: TRBJ1-1
v_gene: TRBV27
CDR3aa: CASSLRQVNTEAFF

j_gene: TRBJ1-6
v_gene: TRBV10-3
CDR3aa: CAISGTGRAPLHF

j_gene: TRBJ2-1
v_gene: TRBV29-1
CDR3aa: CSVGSNEQFF

j_gene: TRBJ2-3
v_gene: TRBV9
CDR3aa: CASSKTGNTDTQYF

j_gene: TRBJ2-2
v_gene: TRBV9
CDR3aa: CASSVAGTTTGELFF

j_gene: TRBJ2-5
v_gene: TRBV9
CDR3aa: CASSGGRTQETQYF

j_gene: TRBJ1-3
v_gene: TRBV6-1
CDR3aa: CASSEPGFGNTIYF

j_gene: TRBJ2-3
v_gene: TRBV18
CDR3aa: CASSETISVTDTQYF

j_gene: TRBJ1-5
v_gene: TRBV28
CDR3aa: CASSFAGYSNQPQHF

j_gene: TRBJ2-7
v_gene: TRBV15
CDR3aa: CATSRDRSGRGLGDEQYF

j_gene: TRBJ2-4
v_gene: TRBV28
CDR3aa: CASAVGTTYIQYF

j_gene: TRBJ2-1
v_gene: TRBV19
CDR3aa: CASSNPSLGEQFF

j_gene: TRBJ2-3
v_gene: TRBV20-1
CDR3aa: CSAPYIGDTQYF

j_gene: TRBJ2-7
v_gene: TRBV5-1
CDR3aa: CASSLNRGLKVYEQYF

j_gene: TRBJ2-5
v_gene: TRBV6-1
CDR3aa: CASSRRAGGETQYF

j_gene: TRBJ1-1
v_gene: TRBV9
CDR3aa: CASSERGTPEAFF

j_gene: TRBJ1-4
v_gene: TRBV6-1
CDR3aa: CASSLPGRLEEKLFF

j_gene: TRBJ1-1
v_gene: TRBV5-1
CDR3aa: CASSPGTNTEAFF

j_gene: TRBJ2-7
v_gene: TRBV13
CDR3aa: CASSARDSSHEQYF

j_gene: TRBJ2-3
v_gene: TRBV7-8
CDR3aa: CASSISPPDTQYF